The 24 T cell receptor beta chains below all came from one sample that was sequenced in a study of Tregs in tolerant kidney transplant recipients. Mixed chimerism was transient after nonmyeloablative marrow transplants from related graft donors. Sequencing used immunoSEQ multiplex PCR; TCRdb keeps in-frame clones, though not all of them. The listing contains around 32,000 clones. The sequencing used CD4+ T cells from blood (PBMCs), collected 24 months after the transplant. These receptors all come from a human patient who received a combined kidney and bone marrow transplant. Some T cells may have originated in the graft donor.

As concerns this clone: The sequenced fragment ends 3 residues before the CDR3 boundary, so the rest is inferred from the germline J gene. The chain uses TRBV7-8 and TRBJ2-2; 14 bases match TRBD2. The CDR3 extends over 17 amino acids. In germline, CDR1 is SGHVS, CDR2 FQNEAQ. Unmatched junction bases numbered 3, after V lost 5 bases and J lost 1 base. This chain's CDR3 is CASSPGTSGRNTGELFF. CDR3 bases read: TGTGCCAGCAGCCCCGGGACTAGCGGGAGGAACACCGGGGAG.

As to this clone: The missing CDR3 end, 3 residues past where the read stops, is filled in from the germline J gene. The gene calls are TRBV4-2 and TRBJ1-2, with TRBD1 matching 7 bases. The J segment lost 2 bases and the V segment lost 4 bases, leaving 7 bases of the junction unmatched. This CDR3 region has 15 residues. The germline V gene has CDR1 LGHNA and CDR2 YNFKEQ. The sequenced part of the CDR3 DNA is TGTGCCAGCAGCCCCCGGACAGGAACGAACTATGGC. Its translation is CASSPRTGTNYG. The entire CDR3 sequence reads CASSPRTGTNYGYTF.

CDR3 bases read: TGCGCCAGCAGCTTGGCCGGGGGACCCCAAGAGACC. Protein product: CASSLAGGPQET. The CDR3 reads in full as CASSLAGGPQETQYF. V usage is TRBV5-1 and J usage is TRBJ2-5; possibly TRBD2 for D (6 bases). The CDR3 end falls 3 residues outside the read, so it is completed with the germline J gene. Germline CDR1 is SGHRS and CDR2 is YFSETQ. This CDR3 has 15 residues. V lost 0 bases, J lost 1 base, and 10 bases lay in between.

A note on this clone: The read halts 3 residues ahead of the CDR3 end, with the missing end drawn from the germline J gene. The chain uses TRBV6-2 or TRBV6-3 and TRBJ2-1; the match to TRBD1 covers 10 bases. This CDR3 spans 14 amino acids. Germline V CDR1 and CDR2: MNHEY, SVGEGT. V gave up 8 bases and J gave up 4 bases; unmatched junction bases: 5. CDR3 DNA (partial): TGTGCCAGCCAGGACAGGGGGAGGTACAATGAG. It encodes CASQDRGRYNE. The entire CDR3 protein is CASQDRGRYNEQFF.

With respect to this clone: The CDR3 end is not reached by the read, which stops 3 residues before it; the germline J gene fills it in. J is TRBJ2-3 and V is TRBV10-3, with 8 bases matching TRBD2. The junction had 5 bases not matched to a gene; V was cut back by 3 bases and J by 3 bases. This CDR3 is 15 amino acids long. Per the germline V gene, CDR1 is ENHRY and CDR2 is SYGVKD. The sequenced part of the CDR3 DNA is TGTGCCATCAGTGACCCCGGGACTAGAACAGATACG. As protein: CAISDPGTRTDT. The CDR3 reads in full as CAISDPGTRTDTQYF.

In regard to this clone: The CDR3 end lies 3 residues beyond the end of the read and is filled in from the germline J gene. The rearrangement joins TRBV5-1 to TRBJ1-6, with D perhaps TRBD1 (6 bases). The germline V gene has CDR1 SGHRS and CDR2 YFSETQ. Trimming took off 4 bases at V and 7 bases at J, with 21 bases between the two ends. This CDR3 comprises 17 residues. This CDR3 is CASSLGPDRFLNSPLHF. Incomplete CDR3 DNA: TGCGCCAGCAGCCTGGGGCCCGACAGGTTTTTGAATTCACCC.

Comment on this clone: The read ends 3 residues early relative to the CDR3; the germline J gene fills the gap. The rearrangement uses TRBV2 and TRBJ2-2; D gene unclear. The CDR3 is 13 residues long. V dropped 10 bases and J dropped 1 base, with 10 bases sitting between them. The germline V gene encodes CDR1 SNHLY and CDR2 FYNNEI. CDR3 loop: CATVTENTGELFF. The CDR3 DNA, read in part, is TGTGCCACCGTTACAGAGAACACCGGGGAG.

Incomplete CDR3 DNA: TGCAGTGCTAGTAGGGGGAGCGTGAGCTCCTACGAG. Translating it yields CSASRGSVSSYE. The whole CDR3 sequence is CSASRGSVSSYEQYF. The chain couples TRBV20-1 to TRBJ2-7; D may be TRBD1 (6 bases). The read falls 3 residues short of the CDR3 end, and the missing part is taken from the germline J gene. The ends were cut back, 3 bases at V and 0 bases at J, with 15 bases in the middle. The germline gives CDR1 DFQATT, CDR2 SNEGSKA (reference sequence). The CDR3 has 15 residues.

On this clone: The sequenced fragment ends 3 residues before the CDR3 boundary, so the rest is inferred from the germline J gene. The rearrangement joins TRBV30 to TRBJ1-2; the D is unclear. The CDR3 spans 13 residues. With 3 bases removed from V and 6 bases from J, the gap between germline ends came to 14 bases. Germline V gene sequence: CDR1 GTSNPN, CDR2 SVGIG (reference sequence). This chain's CDR3 is CAWSTRLYDGYTF. The DNA read from the CDR3 is TGTGCCTGGAGCACCCGTCTCTACGATGGC.

With respect to this clone: The observed sequence ends 3 residues before the CDR3 terminus, with the missing tail filled in from the germline J gene. The V and J genes are TRBV2 and TRBJ1-2, with TRBD1 matching over 11 bases. The germline gives CDR1 SNHLY, CDR2 FYNNEI. This CDR3 has 12 residues. V dropped 9 bases and J dropped 5; count of bases not matched to a gene: 2. CDR3 DNA, as far as it was read: TGTGCCAGTGGGGACAGGGGGTATGGC. This sequence encodes CASGDRGYG. The whole CDR3 protein is CASGDRGYGYTF.

On this clone itself: The CDR3 end is not reached by the read, which stops 3 residues before it; the germline J gene fills it in. J is TRBJ2-2 and V is TRBV7-9; D ambiguous. V lost 5 bases and J 8 bases, leaving 18 bases between the germline ends. The V gene's germline CDR1 is SEHNR and CDR2 FQNEAQ (reference sequence). The CDR3 extends over 15 amino acids. The covered CDR3 bases are TGTGCCAGCAGCCCCCGCGGTAGCCGTGCAGGGGAG. Its protein is CASSPRGSRAGE. The whole CDR3 sequence reads CASSPRGSRAGELFF.

Concerning this clone: The read terminates 3 residues ahead of where the CDR3 ends, so the germline J gene completes it. The V gene is TRBV2, the J gene TRBJ2-1, with D hard to call. This CDR3 spans 13 amino acids. Trimming stripped 6 bases from V and 7 bases from J, with 13 bases between. CDR1 is SNHLY and CDR2 is FYNNEI in the germline V gene. The sequenced CDR3 bases are TGTGCCAGCAGATCTTCCGCTCGGAATGAG. This translates into CASRSSARNE. The whole CDR3 sequence is CASRSSARNEQFF.

To note about this clone: Coverage ceases 3 residues before the CDR3 finishes, and the germline J gene fills in the end. V is TRBV20-1 and J is TRBJ2-1; D possibly corresponds to TRBD2 (6 bases). The CDR3 is 17 residues long. Per the germline V gene, CDR1 is DFQATT and CDR2 is SNEGSKA (reference sequence). V lost 0 bases, J lost 7 bases, and 22 bases lay in between. CDR3 DNA, as far as it was read: TGCAGTGCTAGAGAATCCCCTGCGGGGAATACAAGGAATGAG. Encoded protein: CSARESPAGNTRNE. The CDR3 in its entirety is CSARESPAGNTRNEQFF.

Of note for this clone: The read stops 3 residues short of the end of the CDR3; the missing end is completed from the germline J gene. The rearrangement links TRBV29-1 to TRBJ2-5; D is uncertain. The germline gives CDR1 SQVTM, CDR2 ANQGSEA. Trimming took off 2 bases at V and 2 bases at J, with 6 bases between the two ends. The length of the CDR3 is 12 residues. CDR3 DNA (partial): TGCAGCGTTGAAATCCTACAAGAGACC. Its translation is CSVEILQET. In full, the CDR3 reads CSVEILQETQYF.

A word on this clone: The observed sequence ends 3 residues before the CDR3 terminus, with the missing tail filled in from the germline J gene. The gene calls are TRBV18 and TRBJ1-1, with a possible D match to TRBD1 (5 bases). The CDR3 runs 14 residues. V was cut by 4 bases and J by 3 bases, with 12 bases left in between. Per germline, CDR1 KGHSH and CDR2 LQKENI. Partial CDR3 DNA: TGTGCCAGCTCACTCGGGGGGGGTGACACTGAA. Amino acid sequence: CASSLGGGDTE. In full, the CDR3 reads CASSLGGGDTEAFF.

Comment on this clone: Read sequence stops 3 residues before the CDR3 end, and the germline J gene provides the missing end. The chain uses TRBV6-2 or TRBV6-3 and TRBJ2-7; 12 bases are a match to TRBD1. The germline gives CDR1 MNHEY, CDR2 SVGEGT. V shed 6 bases, J shed 4 bases, and the junction held 7 bases outside the gene matches. The CDR3 is made up of 15 amino acids. CDR3 sequence reads: CASRSGTGGFYEQYF. The DNA read from the CDR3 is TGTGCCAGCAGATCCGGGACAGGGGGCTTTTACGAG.

Notes on this clone: The sequence runs out 3 residues before the end of the CDR3; the remainder is reconstructed from the germline J gene. The chain is built from TRBV5-8 and TRBJ2-7; 10 nucleotides agree with TRBD2. The CDR3 sequence is 15 residues long. The germline CDR1 and CDR2 sequences are SGHTS and YDEGEE. The V segment lost 1 base and the J segment 3 bases; nucleotides outside the gene matches: 4. The CDR3 bases that were read are TGTGCCAGCAGCTTGTTAGCGGGAGGTTTCTACGAG. Its protein product is CASSLLAGGFYE. In full, the CDR3 reads CASSLLAGGFYEQYF.

To note about this clone: The sequence runs out 3 residues before the end of the CDR3; the remainder is reconstructed from the germline J gene. The chain is built from TRBV5-1 and TRBJ2-3; 11 bases align to TRBD2. In germline, CDR1 is SGHRS, CDR2 YFSETQ. V trimming: 4 bases; J trimming: 3 bases; junction bases outside the gene matches: 4. This CDR3 is built from 15 residues. The part of the CDR3 DNA that was read is TGCGCCAGCAGCCAGGGACTAGCGGAGACAGATACG. Amino acids: CASSQGLAETDT. The CDR3 in full is CASSQGLAETDTQYF. Looking up the rest from reference TRBV5-1 and TRBJ2-3 gives the full variable domain: KAGVTQTPRYLIKTRGQQVTLSCSPISGHRSVSWYQQTPGQGLQFLFEYFSETQRNKGNFPGRFSGRQFSNSRSEMNVSTLELGDSALYLCASSQGLAETDTQYFGPGTRLTVL.

Concerning this clone: The CDR3 is cut off 3 residues early in the read; its end comes from the germline J gene. The chain carries TRBV20-1 and TRBJ2-7; 12 bases line up with TRBD2. This CDR3 comprises 16 residues. Losses at the gene ends were 4 bases for V and 2 bases for J; bases not matched to a gene: 9. Germline V lookup: CDR1 DFQATT, CDR2 SNEGSKA (reference sequence). The CDR3 region is CSANGLAGLGAYEQYF. Incomplete CDR3 DNA: TGCAGTGCTAACGGACTAGCGGGGCTCGGGGCCTACGAG.

Note on this clone: The CDR3 end lies 3 residues beyond the end of the read and is filled in from the germline J gene. The chain uses TRBV5-1 and TRBJ2-1, with a tentative D call TRBD1 (5 bases). From germline, CDR1 is SGHRS and CDR2 YFSETQ. The V end lost 0 bases, the J end lost 4 bases, and 14 bases lay between the germline ends. The CDR3 has 16 residues. CDR3 DNA (partial): TGCGCCAGCAGCTTGGTATTAGGGGATTCTTACAATGAG. Amino acids: CASSLVLGDSYNE. The whole CDR3 is CASSLVLGDSYNEQFF.

Comment on this clone: The read comes to an end 3 residues before the CDR3 does, leaving the germline J gene to fill in the end. This chain uses TRBV20-1 with TRBJ2-7; no reliable D call. V lost 6 bases and J 0 bases, leaving 12 bases between the germline ends. CDR3 length equals 13 residues. Germline CDR1 is DFQATT and CDR2 is SNEGSKA (reference sequence). Incomplete CDR3 DNA: TGCAGTGCCATAGCATTATCCTCCTACGAG. This sequence encodes CSAIALSSYE. The full CDR3 protein reads CSAIALSSYEQYF.

For this clone: The read ends 3 residues early relative to the CDR3; the germline J gene fills the gap. This chain uses TRBV20-1 with TRBJ2-1; 8 bases are a match to TRBD1. CDR3 size: 13 residues. V gave up 3 bases and J gave up 9 bases; unmatched junction bases: 7. The germline V gene encodes CDR1 DFQATT and CDR2 SNEGSKA (reference sequence). The CDR3 sequence is CSARGTGSGEQFF. The CDR3 bases that were read are TGCAGTGCTAGGGGGACAGGCTCCGGTGAG.

About this clone: The CDR3 end lies 3 residues beyond the end of the read and is filled in from the germline J gene. The J gene is TRBJ2-1, the V gene TRBV7-9; 8 bases match TRBD1. Germline CDR1 SEHNR, CDR2 FQNEAQ (reference sequence). The CDR3 has 15 residues. V trimming: 5 bases; J trimming: 5 bases; junction bases outside the gene matches: 8. CDR3 bases read: TGTGCCAGCAGCCCTGGACAGGGTCCGAACAATGAG. As protein: CASSPGQGPNNE. The full CDR3 reads CASSPGQGPNNEQFF.

By frequency, this clone registers medium-sized. The read finishes 3 residues shy of the CDR3 end, and the germline J gene is used to complete it. This sequence joins TRBV7-2 and TRBJ2-3; D gene ambiguous. Germline V lookup: CDR1 SGHTA, CDR2 FQGNSA. The length of the CDR3 is 12 residues. V gave up 4 bases and J gave up 3 bases, with 5 bases separating them. The CDR3 here is CASSYSTDTQYF. The sequenced part of the CDR3 DNA is TGTGCCAGCAGCTATTCTACAGATACG.